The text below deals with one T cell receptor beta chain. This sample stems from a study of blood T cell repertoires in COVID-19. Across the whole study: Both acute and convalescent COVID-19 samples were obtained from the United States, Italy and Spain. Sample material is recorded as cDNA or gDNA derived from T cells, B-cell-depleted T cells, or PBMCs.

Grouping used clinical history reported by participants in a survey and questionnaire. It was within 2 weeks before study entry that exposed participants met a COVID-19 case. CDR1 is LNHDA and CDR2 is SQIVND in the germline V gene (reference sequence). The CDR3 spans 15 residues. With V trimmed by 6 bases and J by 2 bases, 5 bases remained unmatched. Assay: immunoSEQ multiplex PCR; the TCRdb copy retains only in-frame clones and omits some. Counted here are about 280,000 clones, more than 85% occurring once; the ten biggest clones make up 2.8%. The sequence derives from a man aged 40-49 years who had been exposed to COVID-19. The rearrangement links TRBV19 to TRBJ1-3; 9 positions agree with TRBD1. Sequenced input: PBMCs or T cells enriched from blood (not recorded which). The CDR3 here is CASRLQGATGNTIYF. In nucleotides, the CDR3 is TGTGCCAGTAGGTTACAGGGGGCCACTGGAAACACCATATATTTT.